This is a list of T cell receptor beta chains from one sample in a study of T cell repertoires in aging, cancer and after chemotherapy. TCRdb fed the multiplex PCR reads into MiXCR, producing one record per CDR3 protein. Among approximately 2,000 distinct CDR3 sequences, roughly 32% were seen once, and the ten largest hold about 48%. Sequences were obtained from blood. The origin of the receptors is a human donor with a blood cancer. The CDR3 runs from the conserved cysteine through the conserved F or W. D genes are given only for firm matches. Some rows have no size entry. The others give once, few or many, or a class for an expanded clone.

>TRBJ2-7|15|-|TRBV27|-
CASSLSSGTGYEEYF
TGTGCCAGCAGTTTATCGTCAGGGACGGGGTACGAGGAGTACTTC
>TRBJ1-1|15|TRBD1|TRBV13|-
CASSLGDRGQGEAFF
TGTGCCAGCAGCTTAGGGGACAGGGGGCAGGGTGAAGCTTTCTTT
>TRBJ1-2|11|TRBD1|TRBV5-4|few
CASRRRDSVTF
TGTGCCAGCAGGCGGAGGGACAGCGTCACCTTC
>TRBJ1-6|15|-|TRBV19|-
CASSIQGSYNSPLHF
TGTGCCAGTAGTATCCAGGGGTCCTATAATTCACCCCTCCACTTT
>TRBJ1-1|15|-|TRBV11-1|-
CASSRWGLRDTEAFF
TGTGCCAGCAGCCGCTGGGGTCTGAGGGACACTGAAGCTTTCTTT
>TRBJ1-1|11|-|TRBV12-3/TRBV12-4|medium-sized
CASRKNTEAFF
TGTGCCAGCAGGAAAAACACTGAAGCTTTCTTT
>TRBJ2-7|13|-|TRBV5-6|few
CASSLVQGTSQYF
TGTGCCAGCAGCTTGGTTCAGGGGACCTCCCAGTACTTC
>TRBJ2-3|14|-|TRBV14|-
CASSLQSLTDTQYF
TGTGCCAGCAGCCTACAGAGCCTGACAGATACGCAGTATTTT
>TRBJ1-5|15|TRBD1|TRBV19|few
CASSPGTVINQPQHF
TGTGCCAGTAGTCCCGGGACAGTGATCAATCAGCCCCAGCATTTT
>TRBJ1-6|18|-|TRBV30|-
CAWVERFLTSSYNLPLHF
TGTGCCTGGGTAGAGAGGTTTCTTACGAGCTCCTATAATTTACCCCTCCACTTT
>TRBJ1-5|13|-|TRBV30|medium-sized
CAWSVAGVQPQHF
TGTGCCTGGAGTGTAGCCGGGGTTCAGCCCCAGCATTTT
>TRBJ1-6|15|-|TRBV6-5|-
CASSYSEGFNSPLHF
TGTGCCAGCAGTTACTCTGAGGGCTTTAATTCACCCCTCCACTTT
>TRBJ2-7|11|-|TRBV7-6|-
CASSTTGGRYF
TGTGCCAGCAGCACCACAGGCGGGCGGTACTTC
>TRBJ1-6|15|-|TRBV6-5|few
CASRPGGRGNSPLHF
TGTGCCAGCAGGCCGGGGGGGCGTGGTAATTCACCCCTCCACTTT
>TRBJ1-2|12|-|TRBV12-3/TRBV12-4|few
CASSFGLYGYTF
TGTGCCAGCAGTTTCGGCCTCTATGGCTACACCTTC
>TRBJ2-5|15|-|TRBV7-6|-
CASSLARRPQETQYF
TGTGCCAGCAGCTTAGCGAGAAGACCGCAAGAGACCCAGTACTTC
>TRBJ2-3|16|-|TRBV5-4|-
CASSSAQDSSTDTQYF
TGCGCCAGCAGCTCTGCACAGGACTCTAGCACAGATACGCAGTATTTT
>TRBJ1-5|15|TRBD1|TRBV19|-
CASRSGTVINQPQHF
TGTGCCAGTAGGTCCGGGACAGTGATCAATCAGCCCCAGCATTTT
>TRBJ2-6|16|TRBD2|TRBV20-1|few
CSAGLAGISGANVLTF
TGCAGTGCTGGACTAGCGGGTATCTCTGGGGCCAACGTCCTGACTTTC
>TRBJ1-6|16|-|TRBV7-6|-
CASSHAGGPYNSPLHF
TGTGCCAGCAGCCACGCCGGCGGCCCCTATAATTCACCCCTCCACTTT
>TRBJ1-2|13|-|TRBV5-1|few
CASSLGENYGYTF
TGCGCCAGCAGCTTGGGAGAGAACTATGGCTACACCTTC
>TRBJ1-5|14|-|TRBV6-2/TRBV6-3|few
CASSSYSTNQPQHF
TGTGCCAGCAGTTCTTACAGTACAAATCAGCCCCAGCATTTT
>TRBJ2-7|15|TRBD1|TRBV6-5|medium-sized
CASSYSRDRVNEQYF
TGTGCCAGCAGTTACTCCCGGGACAGGGTGAACGAGCAGTACTTC
>TRBJ2-1|11|-|TRBV27|few
CASSFMGSQFF
TGTGCCAGCAGTTTCATGGGCTCCCAGTTCTTC
>TRBJ2-5|17|TRBD1|TRBV18|-
CASSPWTGSLSQETQYF
TGTGCCAGCTCACCGTGGACAGGGAGCCTATCCCAAGAGACCCAGTACTTC
>TRBJ2-3|16|TRBD1|TRBV5-5|few
CASSEDRVGAADTQYF
TGTGCCAGCAGCGAAGACAGGGTCGGGGCGGCAGATACGCAGTATTTT
>TRBJ1-2|18|-|TRBV6-5|-
CASSYSAVMPGGNYGYTF
TGTGCCAGCAGTTACTCGGCAGTGATGCCCGGGGGTAACTATGGCTACACCTTC
>TRBJ2-1|15|-|TRBV5-1|-
CASSDGEGGYNEQFF
TGCGCCAGCAGTGACGGGGAGGGGGGTTACAATGAGCAGTTCTTC
>TRBJ1-2|14|-|TRBV27|-
CAGSLGGQNYGYTF
TGTGCCGGCAGTCTCGGTGGTCAAAACTATGGCTACACCTTC
>TRBJ2-5|13|-|TRBV5-1|-
CASSLGQQETQYF
TGCGCCAGCAGCCTCGGACAGCAAGAGACCCAGTACTTC
>TRBJ2-2|13|TRBD2|TRBV30|-
CAESGGDTGELFF
TGTGCCGAAAGCGGGGGGGACACCGGGGAGCTGTTTTTT
>TRBJ2-3|16|TRBD2|TRBV12-3/TRBV12-4|few
CASSDISGGITDTQYF
TGTGCCAGCAGCGACATCAGCGGGGGGATCACAGATACGCAGTATTTT
>TRBJ1-3|14|-|TRBV20-1|once
CSASPASSGNTIYF
TGCAGTGCTTCCCCAGCAAGCTCTGGAAACACCATATATTTT
>TRBJ1-1|13|TRBD1|TRBV12-3/TRBV12-4|few
CASRPTGRTEAFF
TGTGCCAGCAGACCGACAGGGAGGACTGAAGCTTTCTTT
>TRBJ2-7|13|-|TRBV7-6|-
CASSPRMHNEQYF
TGTGCCAGCAGCCCCAGGATGCATAACGAGCAGTACTTC
>TRBJ2-5|13|TRBD1|TRBV20-1|-
CSAIGTAQETQYF
TGCAGTGCTATCGGGACAGCACAAGAGACCCAGTACTTC